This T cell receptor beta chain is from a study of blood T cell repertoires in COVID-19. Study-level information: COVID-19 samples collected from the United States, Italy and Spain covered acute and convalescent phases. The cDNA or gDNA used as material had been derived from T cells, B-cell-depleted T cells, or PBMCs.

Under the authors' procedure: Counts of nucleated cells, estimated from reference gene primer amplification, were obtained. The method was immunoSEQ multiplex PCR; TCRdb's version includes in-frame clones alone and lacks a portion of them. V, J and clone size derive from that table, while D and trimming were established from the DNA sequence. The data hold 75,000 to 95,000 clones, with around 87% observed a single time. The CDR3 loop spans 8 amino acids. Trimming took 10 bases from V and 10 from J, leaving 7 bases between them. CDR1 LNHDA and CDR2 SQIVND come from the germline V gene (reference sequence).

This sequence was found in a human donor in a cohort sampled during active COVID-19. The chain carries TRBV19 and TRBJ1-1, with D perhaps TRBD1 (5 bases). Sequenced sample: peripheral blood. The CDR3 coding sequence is TGTGCCACCGGGGGAGCTTTCTTT. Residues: CATGGAFF.